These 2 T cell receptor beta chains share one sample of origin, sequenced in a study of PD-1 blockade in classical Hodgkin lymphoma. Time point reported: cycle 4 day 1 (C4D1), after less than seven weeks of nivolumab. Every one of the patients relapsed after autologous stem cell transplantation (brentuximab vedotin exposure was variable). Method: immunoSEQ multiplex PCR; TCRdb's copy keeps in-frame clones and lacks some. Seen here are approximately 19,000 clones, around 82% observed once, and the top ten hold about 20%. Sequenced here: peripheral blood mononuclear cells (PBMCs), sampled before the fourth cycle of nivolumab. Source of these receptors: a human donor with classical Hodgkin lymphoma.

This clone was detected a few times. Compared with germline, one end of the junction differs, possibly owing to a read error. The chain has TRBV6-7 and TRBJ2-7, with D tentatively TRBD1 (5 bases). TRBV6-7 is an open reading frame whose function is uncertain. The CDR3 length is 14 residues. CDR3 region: CASTYRSQVYEQYF. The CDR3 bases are TGTGCCAGCACTTACAGGAGTCAGGTCTACGAGCAGTACTTC.

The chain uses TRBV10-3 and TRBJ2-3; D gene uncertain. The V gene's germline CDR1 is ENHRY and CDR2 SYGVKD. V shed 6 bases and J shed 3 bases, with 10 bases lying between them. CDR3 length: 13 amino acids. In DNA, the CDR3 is TGTGCCATCAGGCAGTCCACAACAGATACGCAGTATTTT. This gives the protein CAIRQSTTDTQYF.